The rows below give T cell receptor beta chains drawn from one sample of a study of tumor and adjacent non-tumor tissue in lung cancer. One entry per CDR3 protein, called by TCRdb with MiXCR from the multiplex PCR reads. The data contain around 40,000 distinct CDR3 sequences, roughly 60% of them singletons. Material: distant non-tumor lung tissue. Receptor source: a man in his forties or fifties with non-small cell lung cancer. CDR3s leave out the opening cysteine and the closing phenylalanine or tryptophan. The order of the fields is J gene, V gene, D gene, CDR3 protein. D genes are given only for firm matches.

>TRBJ2-5|TRBV7-9|-
TSSYVLAETQY
>TRBJ2-2|TRBV4-1|-
ATLHPNRRFDTGELF
>TRBJ1-6|TRBV11-2|-
ASRRPFHSHLH
>TRBJ2-3|TRBV7-8|TRBD1
ASSNSGTGYTDTQY
>TRBJ2-2|TRBV11-1|-
ASSRGPVRELF
>TRBJ2-1|TRBV24-1|TRBD2
ATQASGGADEQF
>TRBJ2-2|TRBV7-9|-
ANNRAASTGELF
>TRBJ1-1|TRBV28|TRBD1
ASGRGTGEAF
>TRBJ2-7|TRBV6-5|TRBD1
DSSPGQGSSYEQY
>TRBJ1-1|TRBV29-1|-
SGSRQLNSEAF
>TRBJ2-3|TRBV5-6|TRBD2
ASSLSSGMTSTGTQY
>TRBJ2-7|TRBV29-1|-
SVGTAYEQY
>TRBJ1-4|TRBV4-2|-
ASCQPAGVDAEKLF
>TRBJ2-1|TRBV6-5|-
ASLRTGGAYNEQF
>TRBJ1-1|TRBV2|-
ASSERGADATEAF
>TRBJ2-3|TRBV30|-
AWRNTSPGLATDTRY
>TRBJ1-4|TRBV12-3/TRBV12-4|-
AISSQGAREKLF
>TRBJ2-5|TRBV12-3/TRBV12-4|-
TSSLNVETQY
>TRBJ2-5|TRBV5-8|-
ASSYGTPGQETQY
>TRBJ2-1|TRBV4-2|-
ASNNSLRGRGYNEQF
>TRBJ2-3|TRBV5-1|-
ASSLDLGEADTQY
>TRBJ2-3|TRBV6-5|-
TNSLLNSPNRGLAGSDTQY
>TRBJ2-7|TRBV20-1|TRBD1
SAWGTGREQY
>TRBJ2-6|TRBV23-1|TRBD1
ASSQSVRGQVSSGANVLT
>TRBJ2-1|TRBV5-1|TRBD1
ASGFGQAQF
>TRBJ2-3|TRBV11-2|-
ASGLGAGGSTDTQY
>TRBJ2-7|TRBV6-2/TRBV6-3|-
ASSTYTKYEQY
>TRBJ2-1|TRBV5-1|TRBD1
ASRSGQGSYNEQF
>TRBJ1-2|TRBV7-9|TRBD1
ASDPNTGVDGYT
>TRBJ2-2|TRBV11-2|-
ASNLVGGSNTGELF
>TRBJ2-3|TRBV4-1|-
AGSQTGLGAKIRTDTQY
>TRBJ2-1|TRBV11-3|-
ASSQTDSEQF
>TRBJ1-5|TRBV7-8|TRBD1
ANSHQTRTGASNQPQH
>TRBJ2-1|TRBV5-1|TRBD2
ASSYLAGGSYNEQF
>TRBJ2-7|TRBV5-1|-
ASSQGLTSYEQY
>TRBJ2-7|TRBV14|TRBD1
VSSRGQVNEQY
>TRBJ1-2|TRBV5-5|TRBD1
ASSAGQLTNYGYT
>TRBJ2-2|TRBV6-5|-
ANSLLLTPWEAGELF
>-|TRBV6-6|-
ASSHSEREQGDTQH
>TRBJ2-7|TRBV11-2|TRBD1
NSSSGTGRTYEQY
>TRBJ2-7|TRBV10-1|-
ASGETTSGTYEQY
>TRBJ1-1|TRBV11-2|-
ASSLGGTRNTEGF
>TRBJ1-2|TRBV11-2|-
VSRSDRHGYT
>TRBJ2-1|TRBV10-3|-
AISLEIGLSSYNEQF
>TRBJ2-1|TRBV14|-
ASSLGTPFLEDYNEQF
>TRBJ2-1|TRBV14|TRBD2
ASSPLAGPNNEQL
>TRBJ1-6|TRBV6-5|-
ASSETTGDKSPLH
>TRBJ1-4|TRBV7-9|-
ASSWPSSTNEKLF
>TRBJ2-7|TRBV20-1|-
GARTSAGLTYEQY
>TRBJ2-7|TRBV28|-
ASSRTRGEQY
>TRBJ2-2|TRBV12-3/TRBV12-4|-
ASRKQGLNTGELF